Listed below are T cell receptor beta chains from one sample, sequenced in a study of T cell responses to AZD1222 COVID-19 vaccine. Here immunoSEQ multiplex PCR was the method, and the copy in TCRdb shows in-frame clones only, minus some. The sample contains fewer than 65,000 clones, around four fifths of which appear only once. The material was peripheral blood, obtained on day 0 of AZD1222 vaccination. Receptors were obtained from an adult in good health. Each CDR3 is given with its conserved first and last residue. Each record gives: D gene, clone size, J gene, V gene, CDR3 protein, CDR3 DNA. A D gene is named only where the DNA matches it firmly. A clone size is listed for some rows: how often the clone was seen (once, few, many), or a class if it is expanded.

D gene: TRBD2
clone size: -
J gene: TRBJ2-3
V gene: TRBV5-1
CDR3 protein: CASSLVASGITSTDTQYF
CDR3 DNA: TGCGCCAGCAGCTTGGTCGCTAGCGGGATAACTAGCACAGATACGCAGTATTTT

D gene: -
clone size: -
J gene: TRBJ1-2
V gene: TRBV20-1
CDR3 protein: CSARVGWGYTF
CDR3 DNA: TGCAGTGCTAGAGTGGGTTGGGGCTACACCTTC

D gene: -
clone size: -
J gene: TRBJ2-7
V gene: TRBV24-1
CDR3 protein: CATHHRTDTYEQYF
CDR3 DNA: TGTGCCACCCATCACAGAACCGACACCTACGAGCAGTACTTC

D gene: -
clone size: -
J gene: TRBJ2-1
V gene: TRBV3-1/TRBV3-2
CDR3 protein: CASSQIRSGQFF
CDR3 DNA: TGTGCCAGCAGCCAAATCAGGTCGGGGCAGTTCTTC

D gene: -
clone size: -
J gene: TRBJ2-1
V gene: TRBV4-1
CDR3 protein: CASSQESSYNEQFF
CDR3 DNA: TGCGCCAGCAGCCAAGAGAGCTCCTACAATGAGCAGTTCTTC

D gene: TRBD1
clone size: -
J gene: TRBJ1-2
V gene: TRBV12-5
CDR3 protein: CASGLVGTGDQSYYGYTF
CDR3 DNA: TGTGCTAGTGGTTTGGTCGGGACAGGGGACCAATCCTACTATGGCTACACCTTC

D gene: TRBD2
clone size: -
J gene: TRBJ2-2
V gene: TRBV10-3
CDR3 protein: CAISEAGGANTGELFF
CDR3 DNA: TGTGCCATCAGCGAAGCGGGGGGGGCGAACACCGGGGAGCTGTTTTTT

D gene: TRBD2
clone size: -
J gene: TRBJ2-3
V gene: TRBV27
CDR3 protein: CASSSPSGTTLDTQYF
CDR3 DNA: TGTGCCAGCAGTTCCCCCTCCGGGACTACCCTAGATACGCAGTATTTT

D gene: -
clone size: -
J gene: TRBJ1-1
V gene: TRBV19
CDR3 protein: CASSLQERAGRTFF
CDR3 DNA: TGTGCCAGTAGTCTCCAGGAAAGGGCTGGTCGGACTTTCTTT

D gene: -
clone size: once
J gene: TRBJ1-2
V gene: TRBV6-1
CDR3 protein: CASSEDYGYTF
CDR3 DNA: TGTGCCAGCAGTGAGGACTATGGCTACACCTTC

D gene: TRBD2
clone size: -
J gene: TRBJ2-4
V gene: TRBV4-1
CDR3 protein: CASSQDLSGVAKNIQYF
CDR3 DNA: TGCGCCAGCAGCCAAGATCTAAGCGGGGTAGCCAAAAACATTCAGTACTTC

D gene: TRBD2
clone size: once
J gene: TRBJ2-1
V gene: TRBV29-1
CDR3 protein: CSVEPAGGPTSEQFF
CDR3 DNA: TGCAGCGTTGAACCAGCGGGAGGGCCAACCAGTGAGCAGTTCTTC

D gene: -
clone size: few
J gene: TRBJ1-1
V gene: TRBV5-4
CDR3 protein: CASSAPLMEAFF
CDR3 DNA: TGTGCCAGCAGCGCCCCACTGATGGAAGCTTTCTTT

D gene: -
clone size: -
J gene: TRBJ1-2
V gene: TRBV12-5
CDR3 protein: CASALEGRAASYTF
CDR3 DNA: TGTGCTAGTGCCCTGGAGGGGCGCGCGGCGAGCTACACCTTC

D gene: -
clone size: -
J gene: TRBJ2-3
V gene: TRBV27
CDR3 protein: CASSPQVASCDTQYF
CDR3 DNA: TGTGCCAGCAGCCCCCAGGTGGCCTCCTGCGATACGCAGTATTTT

D gene: -
clone size: -
J gene: TRBJ1-1
V gene: TRBV5-1
CDR3 protein: CASSSGINTEAFF
CDR3 DNA: TGCGCCAGCAGCTCGGGGATCAACACTGAAGCTTTCTTT

D gene: TRBD1
clone size: few
J gene: TRBJ1-3
V gene: TRBV10-2
CDR3 protein: CASSEEGALTGNTIYF
CDR3 DNA: TGCGCCAGCAGTGAGGAGGGGGCACTTACTGGAAACACCATATATTTT

D gene: -
clone size: -
J gene: TRBJ1-3
V gene: TRBV6-5
CDR3 protein: CASRGQTSGNTIYF
CDR3 DNA: TGTGCCAGCAGGGGACAAACCTCTGGAAACACCATATATTTT

D gene: -
clone size: -
J gene: TRBJ1-2
V gene: TRBV3-1/TRBV3-2
CDR3 protein: CASGRASGRGYTF
CDR3 DNA: TGTGCCAGCGGCCGGGCCTCAGGGAGGGGCTACACCTTC

D gene: -
clone size: once
J gene: TRBJ1-4
V gene: TRBV6-5
CDR3 protein: CASSTGWEEKLFF
CDR3 DNA: TGTGCCAGCAGTACAGGTTGGGAAGAAAAACTGTTTTTT

D gene: -
clone size: -
J gene: TRBJ1-4
V gene: TRBV6-5
CDR3 protein: CASSYSQRGGEKLFF
CDR3 DNA: TGTGCCAGCAGTTACTCCCAGCGGGGGGGCGAAAAACTGTTTTTT

D gene: -
clone size: -
J gene: TRBJ2-7
V gene: TRBV6-5
CDR3 protein: CASTRGKTVYEQYF
CDR3 DNA: TGTGCCAGCACCCGGGGCAAGACCGTCTACGAGCAGTACTTC

D gene: -
clone size: -
J gene: TRBJ1-4
V gene: TRBV10-1
CDR3 protein: CASSDGTRDNEKLFF
CDR3 DNA: TGCGCCAGCAGTGACGGGACCAGGGATAATGAAAAACTGTTTTTT

D gene: TRBD2
clone size: few
J gene: TRBJ2-7
V gene: TRBV2
CDR3 protein: CASREASGGQYEQYF
CDR3 DNA: TGTGCCAGCCGAGAGGCTAGCGGGGGGCAGTACGAGCAGTACTTC

D gene: -
clone size: few
J gene: TRBJ2-5
V gene: TRBV18
CDR3 protein: CASSLQTGQETQYF
CDR3 DNA: TGTGCCAGCTCACTACAAACGGGGCAAGAGACCCAGTACTTC

D gene: TRBD2
clone size: -
J gene: TRBJ2-3
V gene: TRBV5-1
CDR3 protein: CASSTGLADTDTQYF
CDR3 DNA: TGCGCCAGCAGCACGGGACTAGCGGACACAGATACGCAGTATTTT

D gene: -
clone size: -
J gene: TRBJ1-6
V gene: TRBV7-3
CDR3 protein: CASSLTTNSPLHF
CDR3 DNA: TGTGCCAGCAGCTTGACCACTAATTCACCCCTCCACTTT

D gene: -
clone size: -
J gene: TRBJ1-3
V gene: TRBV27
CDR3 protein: CASSSIAGGGYSGNTIYF
CDR3 DNA: TGTGCCAGCAGTTCCATCGCGGGGGGGGGTTACTCTGGAAACACCATATATTTT

D gene: -
clone size: -
J gene: TRBJ1-3
V gene: TRBV5-4
CDR3 protein: CASSPDLIGGNTIYF
CDR3 DNA: TGTGCCAGCAGCCCGGACCTCATAGGAGGAAACACCATATATTTT

D gene: -
clone size: -
J gene: TRBJ2-5
V gene: TRBV7-3
CDR3 protein: CASSLIGGRETQYF
CDR3 DNA: TGTGCCAGCAGCTTAATAGGAGGGAGGGAGACCCAGTACTTC

D gene: TRBD2
clone size: -
J gene: TRBJ2-2
V gene: TRBV11-2
CDR3 protein: CASSRLAANTGELFF
CDR3 DNA: TGTGCCAGCAGCCGACTAGCGGCGAACACCGGGGAGCTGTTTTTT

D gene: -
clone size: -
J gene: TRBJ1-2
V gene: TRBV28
CDR3 protein: CASSLDSGYGYTF
CDR3 DNA: TGTGCCAGCAGTTTAGACAGTGGCTATGGCTACACCTTC

D gene: TRBD1
clone size: -
J gene: TRBJ2-7
V gene: TRBV5-1
CDR3 protein: CASSPDRAPVYEQYF
CDR3 DNA: TGCGCCAGCAGCCCGGACAGGGCCCCAGTCTACGAGCAGTACTTC

D gene: TRBD2
clone size: -
J gene: TRBJ2-5
V gene: TRBV10-2
CDR3 protein: CASSWGGIETQYF
CDR3 DNA: TGCGCCAGCAGTTGGGGGGGGATCGAGACCCAGTACTTC

D gene: -
clone size: -
J gene: TRBJ1-1
V gene: TRBV2
CDR3 protein: CASSEVGSNTEAFF
CDR3 DNA: TGTGCCAGCAGTGAAGTAGGCTCGAACACTGAAGCTTTCTTT

D gene: -
clone size: -
J gene: TRBJ1-3
V gene: TRBV7-9
CDR3 protein: CASSFPQGTSGNTIYF
CDR3 DNA: TGTGCCAGCAGCTTCCCGCAGGGGACCTCTGGAAACACCATATATTTT

D gene: TRBD1
clone size: once
J gene: TRBJ1-4
V gene: TRBV5-1
CDR3 protein: CASSLSGQGINEKLFF
CDR3 DNA: TGCGCCAGCAGCTTGTCCGGACAGGGGATTAATGAAAAACTGTTTTTT

D gene: -
clone size: -
J gene: TRBJ2-1
V gene: TRBV5-1
CDR3 protein: CASSPNVEQFF
CDR3 DNA: TGCGCCAGCAGCCCTAATGTTGAGCAGTTCTTC

D gene: -
clone size: once
J gene: TRBJ2-5
V gene: TRBV11-2
CDR3 protein: CASSSGLQETQYF
CDR3 DNA: TGTGCCAGCAGCTCCGGCCTACAAGAGACCCAGTACTTC

D gene: TRBD1
clone size: -
J gene: TRBJ2-7
V gene: TRBV25-1
CDR3 protein: CASSHRQGHEQYF
CDR3 DNA: TGTGCCAGCAGCCACAGACAGGGGCACGAGCAGTACTTC

D gene: -
clone size: -
J gene: TRBJ2-7
V gene: TRBV5-1
CDR3 protein: CASSPEGSSYEQYF
CDR3 DNA: TGCGCCAGCAGCCCAGAGGGTAGCTCCTACGAGCAGTACTTC

D gene: -
clone size: few
J gene: TRBJ1-3
V gene: TRBV14
CDR3 protein: CASSQETGNTIYF
CDR3 DNA: TGTGCCAGCAGCCAAGAAACTGGAAACACCATATATTTT

D gene: -
clone size: -
J gene: TRBJ1-2
V gene: TRBV7-8
CDR3 protein: CASSYTLRQRDHGYTF
CDR3 DNA: TGTGCCAGCAGCTATACCTTACGACAGCGTGACCATGGCTACACCTTC

D gene: TRBD2
clone size: -
J gene: TRBJ2-3
V gene: TRBV5-4
CDR3 protein: CASSMGLAGADTQYF
CDR3 DNA: TGTGCCAGCAGCATGGGACTAGCGGGGGCAGATACGCAGTATTTT

D gene: -
clone size: -
J gene: TRBJ2-3
V gene: TRBV4-1
CDR3 protein: CASSHRSGFSTDTQYF
CDR3 DNA: TGCGCCAGCAGCCACCGGAGCGGGTTTAGTACAGATACGCAGTATTTT

D gene: -
clone size: -
J gene: TRBJ1-2
V gene: TRBV4-2
CDR3 protein: CASSQVEGDGYTF
CDR3 DNA: TGTGCCAGCAGCCAAGTAGAGGGAGATGGCTACACCTTC

D gene: TRBD1
clone size: -
J gene: TRBJ1-2
V gene: TRBV4-3
CDR3 protein: CASSQDAGTEYGYTF
CDR3 DNA: TGCGCCAGCAGCCAAGATGCTGGGACAGAATATGGCTACACCTTC

D gene: -
clone size: -
J gene: TRBJ2-5
V gene: TRBV3-1/TRBV3-2
CDR3 protein: CASSQGIGGRETQYF
CDR3 DNA: TGTGCCAGCAGCCAAGGCATTGGCGGGCGGGAGACCCAGTACTTC

D gene: -
clone size: -
J gene: TRBJ2-2
V gene: TRBV2
CDR3 protein: CASSENGANTGELFF
CDR3 DNA: TGTGCCAGCAGTGAAAACGGGGCGAACACCGGGGAGCTGTTTTTT

D gene: -
clone size: -
J gene: TRBJ1-2
V gene: TRBV7-2
CDR3 protein: CASSGGGRGNYGYTF
CDR3 DNA: TGTGCCAGCAGCGGCGGCGGAAGGGGAAACTATGGCTACACCTTC

D gene: -
clone size: -
J gene: TRBJ1-1
V gene: TRBV30
CDR3 protein: CAWSPPGAVNTEAFF
CDR3 DNA: TGTGCCTGGAGTCCCCCAGGGGCAGTGAACACTGAAGCTTTCTTT

D gene: -
clone size: -
J gene: TRBJ1-6
V gene: TRBV7-9
CDR3 protein: CASSYPGDFNSPLHF
CDR3 DNA: TGTGCCAGCAGCTATCCAGGAGATTTTAATTCACCCCTCCACTTT

D gene: -
clone size: -
J gene: TRBJ1-3
V gene: TRBV9
CDR3 protein: CASSVTRKSSGNTIYF
CDR3 DNA: TGTGCCAGCAGCGTTACACGCAAGAGCTCTGGAAACACCATATATTTT